Listed here are 22 T cell receptor beta chains from one sample, sequenced in a study of T-cell reconstitution after alpha-beta-depleted transplantation in children. A library of TCRbeta sequences, prepared with unique molecular identifiers, was generated. TCRdb itself ran the PCR reads through MiXCR, one entry per CDR3 protein. The sample consists of 90,000 to 130,000 distinct CDR3 sequences, about 9.3% of them appearing once. The starting material was PBMCs from the stem cell graft donor, obtained from the stem cell graft. These receptor sequences come from a human donor who donated a stem cell graft to a child with acute lymphoblastic leukemia.

This clonotype was counted many times. The rearrangement joins TRBV5-1 to TRBJ1-2; no firm D call. Trimming shortened V by 2 bases and J by 0 bases, and 11 bases separated the two germline ends. Looked up from germline, CDR1 is SGHRS and CDR2 is YFSETQ. The CDR3 covers 15 residues. The CDR3 coding sequence is TGCGCCAGCAGCTTTAAACCAGATGCTAACTATGGCTACACCTTC. It encodes CASSFKPDANYGYTF.

This clonotype has a count of ten or more. The J gene is TRBJ2-7, the V gene TRBV9; D call uncertain. Germline-derived CDR1 and CDR2 are SGDLS and YYNGEE. V lost 7 bases, J lost 4 bases, and 15 bases lay in between. This CDR3 spans 13 amino acids. For the CDR3, the DNA is TGTGCCAGCTCGGACGAAGGCTCTTACGAGCAGTACTTC. Its protein product is CASSDEGSYEQYF. Full variable domain (missing parts from reference TRBV9 and TRBJ2-7): DSGVTQTPKHLITATGQRVTLRCSPRSGDLSVYWYQQSLDQGLQFLIQYYNGEERAKGNILERFSAQQFPDLHSELNLSSLELGDSALYFCASSDEGSYEQYFGPGTRLTVT.

This clonotype showed up many times. The rearrangement links TRBV7-2 to TRBJ2-5; D gene uncertain. Deletions cut 2 bases from V and 5 bases from J, with 21 bases between. The CDR3 is made up of 17 amino acids. Germline V lookup: CDR1 SGHTA, CDR2 FQGNSA. The CDR3 region has the DNA TGTGCCAGCAGCTTACGGGCCCCGTCCGTCTTAGGGGAGACCCAGTACTTC. It specifies CASSLRAPSVLGETQYF.

This clonotype was observed many times. This chain connects TRBV7-2 to TRBJ2-7; 8 nucleotides match TRBD2. V lost 5 bases and J lost 2; bases outside the gene matches: 5. The CDR3 has 14 amino acids. Germline V gene lookup returns CDR1 SGHTA and CDR2 FQGNSA. The CDR3: CASSPEAGAYEQYF. The DNA of the CDR3 is TGTGCCAGCAGCCCCGAAGCGGGGGCCTACGAGCAGTACTTC.

This clonotype was detected ten times or more. This chain links TRBV7-2 with TRBJ2-2; D is unresolved. Germline assignment: CDR1 SGHTA and CDR2 FQGNSA. This CDR3 comprises 13 residues. Trimming shortened V by 3 bases and J by 4 bases, and 6 bases separated the two germline ends. The CDR3 DNA reads TGTGCCAGCAGCTTTACGAGCACCGGGGAGCTGTTTTTT. Translated, it gives CASSFTSTGELFF.

This clonotype showed up many times. The chain links TRBV27 to TRBJ1-1; unclear D gene. V was pared by 3 bases and J by 1 base, with 6 bases between. The germline V gene encodes CDR1 MNHEY and CDR2 SMNVEV (reference sequence). CDR3 length: 13 residues. The CDR3 coding sequence is TGTGCCAGCAGTTTGGCAGCGAACACTGAAGCTTTCTTT. This encodes CASSLAANTEAFF.

This clonotype was recorded at least ten times. V is TRBV7-2 and J is TRBJ2-2, with 7 bases that match TRBD2. Germline V gene data show CDR1 as SGHTA and CDR2 as FQGNSA. The CDR3 is 16 amino acids. V dropped 0 bases and J dropped 5; count of bases not matched to a gene: 6. The DNA for the CDR3 is TGTGCCAGCAGCTTAGCGATTGGTAGCGGGACCGGGGAGCTGTTTTTT. It encodes CASSLAIGSGTGELFF.

The sample holds many counts of this clonotype. This sequence joins TRBV7-9 and TRBJ2-7; no clear D. Trimming removed 1 base at V and 2 bases at J, with 6 bases between. The CDR3 sequence is 13 residues long. Germline values: CDR1 SEHNR, CDR2 FQNEAQ (reference sequence). CDR3 DNA: TGTGCCAGCAGCTTAGTAGATACCTACGAGCAGTACTTC. This sequence encodes CASSLVDTYEQYF. Combining the CDR3 with reference TRBV7-9 and TRBJ2-7 gives the whole variable domain DTGVSQNPRHKITKRGQNVTFRCDPISEHNRLYWYRQTLGQGPEFLTYFQNEAQLEKSRLLSDRFSAERPKGSFSTLEIQRTEQGDSAMYLCASSLVDTYEQYFGPGTRLTVT.

The sample holds a few counts of this clonotype. The chain employs TRBV15 and TRBJ1-5; no definite D call. Trimming pared 0 bases from V and 0 bases from J, leaving 6 bases between. Looked up from germline, CDR1 is LNHNV and CDR2 is YYDKDF (reference sequence). The length of the CDR3 is 15 residues. In DNA, the CDR3 is TGTGCCACCAGCAGAGATAGAAATAGCAATCAGCCCCAGCATTTT. It codes for CATSRDRNSNQPQHF.

Points on this clonotype: Possible read error: a much larger clone is one base away. This chain connects TRBV20-1 to TRBJ2-1; TRBD2 matches 9 bases. V trimming: 5 bases; J trimming: 6 bases; junction bases outside the gene matches: 5. The CDR3 has 13 residues. Germline V gene data show CDR1 as DFQATT and CDR2 as SNEGSKA (reference sequence). The CDR3 DNA reads TGCAGTGCTCGTAGCGGGAGCGCCAATGAGCAGTTCTTC. It specifies CSARSGSANEQFF.

This clonotype was counted at least ten times. The chain recombines TRBV7-8 with TRBJ2-7; unclear D gene. The CDR3 totals 15 residues. With 1 base removed from V and 0 bases from J, the gap between germline ends came to 10 bases. Germline V CDR1 and CDR2: SGHVS, FQNEAQ. This CDR3 is CASSLVPRLSYEQYF. The CDR3 DNA reads as TGTGCCAGCAGCTTAGTTCCCAGGCTCTCCTACGAGCAGTACTTC.

The sample holds many counts of this clonotype. V is TRBV30 and J is TRBJ2-7; TRBD1 agrees at 7 bases. CDR1 and CDR2 (germline): GTSNPN, SVGIG (reference sequence). V trimming: 6 bases; J trimming: 12 bases; junction bases outside the gene matches: 11. CDR3 length: 11 residues. The CDR3 loop is CACGVGDSSYF. As DNA, the CDR3 is TGTGCCTGCGGGGTGGGGGACAGTTCGTACTTC.

This clonotype was found many times. V usage is TRBV20-1 and J usage is TRBJ1-3; no definite D call. The CDR3 runs 16 residues. Trimming took off 0 bases at V and 2 bases at J, with 14 bases between the two ends. Germline CDR1 reads DFQATT; CDR2 reads SNEGSKA (reference sequence). Here the CDR3 DNA reads TGCAGTGCTAGAGATAATATGGTCTCGGCTGGAAACACCATATATTTT. Amino acid sequence: CSARDNMVSAGNTIYF.

This clonotype came up many times. This chain links TRBV4-3 with TRBJ2-5, with 11 bases identical to TRBD2. V trimming: 4 bases; J trimming: 4 bases; junction bases outside the gene matches: 8. Germline V gene sequence: CDR1 LGHNA, CDR2 YSLEER. The CDR3 totals 16 residues. The CDR3 DNA reads TGCGCCAGCAGCCGTTCACTAGCGGGAGATGGAGAGACCCAGTACTTC. Residues: CASSRSLAGDGETQYF.

Ten or more counts support this clonotype. The gene calls are TRBV7-6 and TRBJ2-2; 7 bases are a match to TRBD1. Germline V gives CDR1 SGHVS, CDR2 FNYEAQ. After removal of 2 bases from V and 4 bases from J, the junction contained 13 bases not matched to a gene. The CDR3 runs 18 residues. In DNA, the CDR3 is TGTGCCAGCAGCTTAAATTCCGGACAGGCCACTCGCACCGGGGAGCTGTTTTTT. Protein product: CASSLNSGQATRTGELFF.

This clonotype has at least ten counts. The chain employs TRBV7-7 and TRBJ1-5; tentative D call: TRBD1 (5 bases). The germline V gene has CDR1 SSHAT and CDR2 FNYEAQ (reference sequence). This CDR3 region has 13 residues. Trimming pared 5 bases from V and 3 bases from J, leaving 8 bases between. Written as DNA, the CDR3 is TGTGCCAGCAGCCGAGGGGACAATCAGCCCCAGCATTTT. Translation: CASSRGDNQPQHF.

With respect to this clonotype: A much more abundant neighbour one base away suggests this may be a read error. J is TRBJ2-7 and V is TRBV7-2; D ambiguous. This CDR3 has 12 residues. CDR1 SGHTA and CDR2 FQGNSA come from the germline V gene. The CDR3 protein is CASSSLGKEHYF. The CDR3 DNA reads as TGTGCCAGCAGCTCGTTGGGGAAAGAGCATTACTTC.

This clonotype has at least ten counts. This chain links TRBV7-2 with TRBJ2-5; D unclear. V lost 1 base to trimming and J lost 5 bases, with 8 bases between them. Germline CDR1 and CDR2: SGHTA and FQGNSA. The CDR3 sequence is 13 residues long. In DNA, the CDR3 is TGTGCCAGCAGCTTAGATGTGTTTGAGACCCAGTACTTC. The encoded protein is CASSLDVFETQYF. The variable domain in full, with the rest retrieved from reference TRBV7-2 and TRBJ2-5, is GAGVSQSPSNKVTEKGKDVELRCDPISGHTALYWYRQSLGQGLEFLIYFQGNSAPDKSGLPSDRFSAERTGGSVSTLTIQRTQQEDSAVYLCASSLDVFETQYFGPGTRLLVL.

V usage is TRBV5-1 and J usage is TRBJ2-3; 9 nucleotides align to TRBD1. After removal of 0 bases from V and 4 bases from J, the junction contained 6 bases not matched to a gene. Germline loops: CDR1 SGHRS, CDR2 YFSETQ. There are 16 residues in the CDR3. The CDR3: CASSLVGTGKADTQYF. The CDR3 nucleotides are TGCGCCAGCAGCTTGGTTGGGACAGGGAAGGCAGATACGCAGTATTTT.

This clonotype was observed many times. The rearrangement uses TRBV29-1 and TRBJ1-5; D perhaps matches TRBD1 (6 bases). This CDR3 comprises 13 residues. The germline V and J ends were trimmed by 3 bases and 2 bases, with 8 bases remaining between them. CDR1 and CDR2 from the germline V gene are SQVTM and ANQGSEA. CDR3 protein: CSVDAGGNQPQHF. For the CDR3, the DNA is TGCAGCGTTGATGCAGGGGGCAATCAGCCCCAGCATTTT.

As to this clonotype: Possible read error: a much larger clone is one base away. V and J are TRBV6-1 and TRBJ2-3; D gene unclear. V was pared by 6 bases and J by 1 base, with 14 bases between. CDR3 size: 15 residues. CDR1 is MNHNS and CDR2 is SASEGT in the germline V gene. CDR3 nucleotide sequence: TGTGCCAGCAGACAGTGTTTTTGGGGCACAGATACGCAGTATTTT. Translating gives CASRQCFWGTDTQYF.

The chain is built from TRBV20-1 and TRBJ2-1; the match to TRBD2 covers 10 bases. Trimming took 2 bases from V and 3 from J; bases not matched to a gene: 7. This CDR3 spans 16 amino acids. The germline gives CDR1 DFQATT, CDR2 SNEGSKA (reference sequence). As DNA, the CDR3 is TGCAGTGCTAGACGGTCACGACTAGCGGGCTACAATGAGCAGTTCTTC. Amino acids: CSARRSRLAGYNEQFF.